This TCR beta chain was identified during a study of regulatory T cells in long-lasting Graves disease. The CDR3 extends over 14 amino acids. V dropped 5 bases and J dropped 4 bases, with 14 bases sitting between them. Germline V lookup: CDR1 LNHDA, CDR2 SQIVND (reference sequence). Time point indicated: newly diagnosed GD, antithyroid drugs for less than 3 months. Extracted RNA from PBMCs served as the source of the TCR library. Construction of TCR beta libraries relied on iRepertoire HTBI primers and on Arm-PCR targeting CDR3 regions. One entry per CDR3 protein, called by TCRdb with MiXCR from the multiplex PCR reads. The table records 400,000 to 650,000 distinct CDR3 sequences, more than 15% of them present only once. The same data also contributed to another study, on T cells in Graves' hyperthyroidism and ophthalmopathy.

This receptor was taken from a woman aged 40 to 65 with Graves disease. Here the sequenced sample was peripheral blood mononuclear cells (PBMCs), taken at new diagnosis, from a patient treated with antithyroid drugs. This chain connects TRBV19 to TRBJ1-2; maybe TRBD1 (6 bases). The CDR3 spells CASSLLGHSYGYTF. The CDR3 region has the DNA TGTGCCAGTAGTTTGTTGGGACACAGCTATGGCTACACCTTC.